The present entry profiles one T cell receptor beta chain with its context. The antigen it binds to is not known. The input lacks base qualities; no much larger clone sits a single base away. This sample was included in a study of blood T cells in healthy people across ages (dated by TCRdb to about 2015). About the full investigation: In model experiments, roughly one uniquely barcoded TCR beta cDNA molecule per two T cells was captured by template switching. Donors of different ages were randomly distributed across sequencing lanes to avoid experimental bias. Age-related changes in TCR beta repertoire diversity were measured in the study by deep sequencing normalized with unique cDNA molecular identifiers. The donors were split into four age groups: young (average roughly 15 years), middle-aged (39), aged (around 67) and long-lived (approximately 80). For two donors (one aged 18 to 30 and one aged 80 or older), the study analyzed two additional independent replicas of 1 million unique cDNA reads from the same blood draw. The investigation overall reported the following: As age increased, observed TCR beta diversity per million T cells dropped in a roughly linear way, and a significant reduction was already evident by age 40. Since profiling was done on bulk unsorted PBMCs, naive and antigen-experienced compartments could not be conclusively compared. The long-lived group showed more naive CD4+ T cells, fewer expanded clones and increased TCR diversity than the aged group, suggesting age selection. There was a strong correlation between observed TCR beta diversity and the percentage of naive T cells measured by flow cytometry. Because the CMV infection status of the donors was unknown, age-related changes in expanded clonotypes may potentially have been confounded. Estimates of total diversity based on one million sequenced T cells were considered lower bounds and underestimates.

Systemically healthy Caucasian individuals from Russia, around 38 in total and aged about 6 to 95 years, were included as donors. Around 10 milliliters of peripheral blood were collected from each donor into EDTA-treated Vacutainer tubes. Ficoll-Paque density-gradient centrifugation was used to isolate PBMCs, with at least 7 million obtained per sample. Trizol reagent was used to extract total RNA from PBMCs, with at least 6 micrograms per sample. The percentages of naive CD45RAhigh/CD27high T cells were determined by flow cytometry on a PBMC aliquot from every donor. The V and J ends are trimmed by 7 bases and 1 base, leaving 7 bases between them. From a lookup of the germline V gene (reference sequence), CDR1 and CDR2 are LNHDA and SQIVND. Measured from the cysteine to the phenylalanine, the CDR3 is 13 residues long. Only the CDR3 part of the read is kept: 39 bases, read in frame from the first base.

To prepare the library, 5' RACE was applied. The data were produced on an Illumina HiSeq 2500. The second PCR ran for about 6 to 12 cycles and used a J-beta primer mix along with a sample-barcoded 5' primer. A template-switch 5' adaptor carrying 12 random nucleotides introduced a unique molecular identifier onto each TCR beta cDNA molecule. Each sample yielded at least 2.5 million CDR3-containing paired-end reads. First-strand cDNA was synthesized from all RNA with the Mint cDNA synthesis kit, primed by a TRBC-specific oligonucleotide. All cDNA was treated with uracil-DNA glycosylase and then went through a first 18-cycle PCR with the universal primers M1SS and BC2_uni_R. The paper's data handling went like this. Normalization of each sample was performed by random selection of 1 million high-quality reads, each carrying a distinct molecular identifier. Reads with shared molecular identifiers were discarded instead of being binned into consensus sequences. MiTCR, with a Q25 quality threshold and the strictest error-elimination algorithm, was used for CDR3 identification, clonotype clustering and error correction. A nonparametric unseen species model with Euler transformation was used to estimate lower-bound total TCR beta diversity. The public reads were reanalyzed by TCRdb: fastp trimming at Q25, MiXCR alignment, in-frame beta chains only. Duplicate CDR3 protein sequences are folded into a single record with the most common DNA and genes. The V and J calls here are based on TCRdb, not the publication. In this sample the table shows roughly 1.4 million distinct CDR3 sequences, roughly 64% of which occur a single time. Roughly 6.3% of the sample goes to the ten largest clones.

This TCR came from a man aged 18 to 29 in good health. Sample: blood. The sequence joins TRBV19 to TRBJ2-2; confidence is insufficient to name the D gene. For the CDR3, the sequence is CASTLENTGELFF. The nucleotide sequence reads TGTGCCAGTACCCTCGAGAACACCGGGGAGCTGTTTTTT.